Shown below are 28 T cell receptor beta chains from a single sample sequenced in a study of blood T cell repertoires in COVID-19 (dated by TCRdb to 2018 to 2021). Library creation used the immunoSEQ multiplex PCR assay. Not all clones reach the TCRdb copy of this immuneACCESS table, which keeps in-frame sequences only. Checked studies attribute under half of the gap to unresolved V genes and leave the rest unexplained. The sample table holds 180,000 or so clones, of which 70% to 85% were seen once. Less than 15% of the sample belongs to the ten largest clones. The sequenced material came from peripheral blood. The receptors derive from a man aged 45-60 years who had recovered from COVID-19.

This clone was found once. This rearrangement joins TRBV5-4 to TRBJ2-1, with 8 bases that match TRBD2. The CDR3 has 15 residues. The V segment lost 4 bases and the J segment 4 bases; nucleotides outside the gene matches: 7. Germline V gene data show CDR1 as SGHNT and CDR2 as YYREEE (reference sequence). The CDR3 sequence: CASSPQTSGYNEQFF. CDR3 nucleotides: TGTGCCAGCAGCCCGCAAACTAGCGGATACAATGAGCAGTTCTTC.

This rearrangement joins TRBV4-2 to TRBJ2-1; TRBD2 agrees at 13 bases. The germline V gene has CDR1 LGHNA and CDR2 YNFKEQ. This CDR3 is 14 amino acids long. Trimming removed 3 bases from V and 10 bases from J; junction bases left unmatched: 3. CDR3: CASSQGLAGWEQFF. The DNA of the CDR3 is TGTGCCAGCAGCCAGGGACTAGCGGGATGGGAGCAGTTCTTC.

This clone was seen a few times. The CDR3 coding sequence is TGTGCCAGCAGCTTAGGTTTGGGCGGAGGGTTTGCCGATACGCAGTATTTT. Translation gives CASSLGLGGGFADTQYF. V is TRBV7-9 and J is TRBJ2-3, with D possibly matching TRBD2 (6 bases). The germline V gene encodes CDR1 SEHNR and CDR2 FQNEAQ (reference sequence). The CDR3 runs 17 residues. Trimming pared 1 base from V and 6 bases from J, leaving 20 bases between.

The chain carries TRBV18 and TRBJ1-6, with TRBD1 as a possible D gene (5 bases). V lost 2 bases and J lost 9, with 23 bases in between. Looked up from germline, CDR1 is KGHSH and CDR2 is LQKENI. The CDR3 runs 18 residues. The CDR3 protein is CASSPTGSGFGLSSPLHF. The CDR3 region has the DNA TGTGCCAGCTCACCAACAGGCAGCGGGTTCGGGTTGAGTTCACCCCTCCACTTT.

This chain uses TRBV28 with TRBJ1-2; perhaps TRBD1 as D (6 bases). The V end lost 3 bases, the J end lost 7 bases, and 15 bases lay between the germline ends. The CDR3 totals 14 residues. The germline V gene encodes CDR1 MDHEN and CDR2 SYDVKM. This CDR3 reads CASSFLGGASGYTF. CDR3 in DNA: TGTGCCAGCAGTTTCCTCGGGGGGGCGTCTGGCTACACCTTC.

The V call is TRBV28, the J call TRBJ1-5; a weak D match, TRBD1 (6 bases). The CDR3 runs to 15 residues. With 1 base removed from V and 7 bases from J, the gap between germline ends came to 14 bases. Germline CDR1 reads MDHEN; CDR2 reads SYDVKM. The CDR3 loop is CASSLSRDTRQPQHF. The CDR3 DNA sequence: TGTGCCAGCAGTTTATCCCGGGACACAAGGCAGCCCCAGCATTTT.

V usage is TRBV24-1 and J usage is TRBJ1-2, with 7 positions matching TRBD1. V gave up 4 bases and J gave up 7 bases; unmatched junction bases: 14. Germline assignment: CDR1 KGHDR and CDR2 SFDVKD. The length of the CDR3 is 16 residues. This CDR3 reads CATSEGDSRDAFGYTF. Written as DNA, the CDR3 is TGTGCCACCAGTGAAGGGGACAGTAGGGACGCCTTTGGCTACACCTTC.

The count of this clone is one. The chain links TRBV9 to TRBJ2-4, with D hard to call. The V gene lost 4 bases and the J gene lost 4 bases, with 9 bases spanning the gap. Germline V gene lookup returns CDR1 SGDLS and CDR2 YYNGEE. CDR3 length: 13 amino acids. The CDR3 DNA follows: TGTGCCAGCAGCCCCGACTGGAAAAACATTCAGTACTTC. Translating it yields CASSPDWKNIQYF. Combining the CDR3 with reference TRBV9 and TRBJ2-4 gives the whole variable domain DSGVTQTPKHLITATGQRVTLRCSPRSGDLSVYWYQQSLDQGLQFLIQYYNGEERAKGNILERFSAQQFPDLHSELNLSSLELGDSALYFCASSPDWKNIQYFGAGTRLSVL.

The chain couples TRBV28 to TRBJ2-1; the match to TRBD2 covers 11 bases. The CDR3 has 15 amino acids. CDR1 MDHEN and CDR2 SYDVKM come from the germline V gene. Germline trimming cut 6 bases from V and 2 bases from J; bases unmatched to any gene: 3. The CDR3: CASSGTSGPYNEQFF. The CDR3 DNA follows: TGTGCCAGCAGCGGGACTAGCGGTCCCTACAATGAGCAGTTCTTC. The variable domain in full, completed from reference TRBV28 and TRBJ2-1, reads DVKVTQSSRYLVKRTGEKVFLECVQDMDHENMFWYRQDPGLGLRLIYFSYDVKMKEKGDIPEGYSVSREKKERFSLILESASTNQTSMYLCASSGTSGPYNEQFFGPGTRLTVL.

In this sample, this clone turned up once. The chain links TRBV15 to TRBJ1-2; 10 nucleotides align to TRBD1. V shed 8 bases, J shed 5 bases, and the junction held 8 bases outside the gene matches. The length of the CDR3 is 14 residues. Germline CDR1 reads LNHNV; CDR2 reads YYDKDF (reference sequence). The CDR3 spells CATASGTGVYGYTF. In DNA, the CDR3 is TGTGCCACCGCCTCGGGGACAGGGGTGTATGGCTACACCTTC.

The chain is built from TRBV27 and TRBJ2-2; the D gene is possibly TRBD1 (6 bases). Germline CDR1 MNHEY, CDR2 SMNVEV (reference sequence). CDR3 length: 14 residues. V was shortened by 6 bases and J by 1 base, with 9 bases between the two germline ends. As DNA, the CDR3 is TGTGCCAGCAGACAGGGTCGGAACACCGGGGAGCTGTTTTTT. Its protein is CASRQGRNTGELFF.

In this sample, this clone turned up once. The V and J genes are TRBV2 and TRBJ2-3; 15 bases are shared with TRBD2. The CDR3 runs to 16 residues. CDR1 and CDR2 (germline): SNHLY, FYNNEI. Trimming removed 0 bases from V and 8 bases from J; junction bases left unmatched: 3. The CDR3: CASSEAPGLAGGTQYF. As DNA, the CDR3 is TGTGCCAGCAGTGAAGCTCCGGGACTAGCGGGAGGTACGCAGTATTTT.

The chain joins TRBV27 to TRBJ1-4; TRBD1 aligns across 7 bases. The CDR3 runs 14 residues. J lost 5 bases, V lost 4 bases, and 4 bases had no gene match. CDR1 and CDR2 (germline): MNHEY, SMNVEV (reference sequence). The CDR3 region is CASSYGTANEKLFF. CDR3 coding DNA: TGTGCCAGCAGTTACGGGACAGCAAATGAAAAACTGTTTTTT.

The chain carries TRBV30 and TRBJ2-3, with 8 bases identical to TRBD2. This CDR3 is 13 amino acids long. J gave up 4 bases and V 4 bases, and 4 bases lay outside the gene matches. Germline loops: CDR1 GTSNPN, CDR2 SVGIG (reference sequence). The CDR3 DNA follows: TGTGCCTGGACCCGCGGGGGGCCAGATACGCAGTATTTT. This sequence encodes CAWTRGGPDTQYF. The full variable domain, completed using reference TRBV30 and TRBJ2-3, is SQTIHQWPATLVQPVGSPLSLECTVEGTSNPNLYWYRQAAGRGLQLLFYSVGIGQISSEVPQNLSASRPQDRQFILSSKKLLLSDSGFYLCAWTRGGPDTQYFGPGTRLTVL.

CDR3: CASSRDSTQETQYF. CDR3 DNA: TGTGCCAGCAGCCGGGACAGTACTCAAGAGACCCAGTACTTC. The chain has TRBV5-4 and TRBJ2-5; TRBD1 matches 7 bases. The CDR3 contains 14 residues. Germline V gene lookup returns CDR1 SGHNT and CDR2 YYREEE (reference sequence). Unmatched junction bases numbered 5, after V lost 4 bases and J lost 2 bases.

The chain couples TRBV7-2 to TRBJ2-2; 7 bases map to TRBD2. Per germline, CDR1 SGHTA and CDR2 FQGNSA. V gave up 4 bases and J gave up 4 bases; unmatched junction bases: 6. The CDR3 extends over 15 amino acids. CDR3 DNA: TGTGCCAGCAGCTACGGACTAGTTAGCACCGGGGAGCTGTTTTTT. This gives the protein CASSYGLVSTGELFF. Full variable domain (missing parts from reference TRBV7-2 and TRBJ2-2): GAGVSQSPSNKVTEKGKDVELRCDPISGHTALYWYRQSLGQGLEFLIYFQGNSAPDKSGLPSDRFSAERTGGSVSTLTIQRTQQEDSAVYLCASSYGLVSTGELFFGEGSRLTVL.

This clone was detected only once. V and J are TRBV4-3 and TRBJ1-2, with 9 bases fitting TRBD1. V trimming: 3 bases; J trimming: 2 bases; junction bases outside the gene matches: 4. CDR1 is LGHNA and CDR2 is YSLEER in the germline V gene. The CDR3 totals 15 residues. Here the CDR3 reads CASSQDRGPNYGYTF. The CDR3 bases are TGCGCCAGCAGCCAGGACAGGGGTCCCAACTATGGCTACACCTTC.

This chain connects TRBV7-9 to TRBJ2-7; the match to TRBD1 covers 7 bases. Germline values: CDR1 SEHNR, CDR2 FQNEAQ (reference sequence). V shed 5 bases, J shed 7 bases, and the junction held 14 bases outside the gene matches. The CDR3 extends over 15 amino acids. The CDR3, as DNA: TGTGCCAGCAGCCCTATCCTCAGGGGGAGCGGTGAGCAGTACTTC. It is translated as CASSPILRGSGEQYF.

The sample holds one count of this clone. This chain links TRBV7-2 with TRBJ2-3; tentatively, D is TRBD2 (5 bases). CDR3 length: 15 residues. Germline V CDR1 and CDR2: SGHTA, FQGNSA. The V end was cut by 7 bases, the J end by 2 bases, with 16 bases between. The CDR3 DNA follows: TGTGCCAGCACAAGGGAGAAGGAGAACACAGATACGCAGTATTTT. Translated, it gives CASTREKENTDTQYF.

The V call is TRBV30, the J call TRBJ1-1; D possibly corresponds to TRBD1 (5 bases). V lost 4 bases to trimming and J lost 10 bases, with 13 bases between them. This CDR3 comprises 11 residues. CDR1 GTSNPN and CDR2 SVGIG come from the germline V gene (reference sequence). CDR3 nucleotide sequence: TGTGCCTGGAATACAGGAATAGGAGCTTTCTTT. Amino acids: CAWNTGIGAFF.

The chain has TRBV5-1 and TRBJ1-2, with D tentatively TRBD1 (6 bases). V lost 6 bases, J lost 6 bases, and 15 bases lay in between. The CDR3 runs to 13 residues. From germline, CDR1 is SGHRS and CDR2 YFSETQ. Written as DNA, the CDR3 is TGCGCCAGCAAGCAGGGGTTAGAGGATGGCTACACCTTC. Its protein is CASKQGLEDGYTF. Full variable domain (outside the CDR3, taken from reference TRBV5-1 and TRBJ1-2): KAGVTQTPRYLIKTRGQQVTLSCSPISGHRSVSWYQQTPGQGLQFLFEYFSETQRNKGNFPGRFSGRQFSNSRSEMNVSTLELGDSALYLCASKQGLEDGYTFGSGTRLTVV.

This chain uses TRBV6-5 with TRBJ2-1; tentative D call: TRBD2 (5 bases). The CDR3 is 13 residues long. Looked up from germline, CDR1 is MNHEY and CDR2 is SVGAGI. With 7 bases removed from V and 4 bases from J, the gap between germline ends came to 11 bases. The CDR3 here is CASNLLGYNEQFF. The CDR3 DNA reads TGTGCCAGCAACTTACTAGGGTACAATGAGCAGTTCTTC.

This rearrangement joins TRBV20-1 to TRBJ2-7, with 7 bases matching TRBD1. The CDR3 sequence is 11 residues long. CDR1 and CDR2 (germline): DFQATT, SNEGSKA (reference sequence). J gave up 7 bases and V 5 bases, and 5 bases lay outside the gene matches. The CDR3 region has the DNA TGCAGTGCTTCTACAGGGGATGAGCAGTACTTC. Protein sequence: CSASTGDEQYF.

This clone appeared a single time. The chain employs TRBV5-1 and TRBJ2-5, with 7 bases that match TRBD2. With 2 bases clipped from V and 2 bases from J, the junction kept 6 bases outside the gene matches. The CDR3 contains 15 residues. Per the germline V gene, CDR1 is SGHRS and CDR2 is YFSETQ. CDR3: CASSFISGSQETQYF. CDR3 in DNA: TGCGCCAGCAGCTTTATTAGCGGGTCACAAGAGACCCAGTACTTC. The whole variable domain, remainder taken from reference TRBV5-1 and TRBJ2-5, is KAGVTQTPRYLIKTRGQQVTLSCSPISGHRSVSWYQQTPGQGLQFLFEYFSETQRNKGNFPGRFSGRQFSNSRSEMNVSTLELGDSALYLCASSFISGSQETQYFGPGTRLLVL.

The chain links TRBV6-6 to TRBJ1-5; D ambiguous. This CDR3 contains 17 residues. The germline CDR1 and CDR2 sequences are MNHNY and SVGAGI (reference sequence). Trimming removed 5 bases from V and 1 base from J, with 18 bases in between. This CDR3 reads CASSPGMAGGSNQPQHF. The CDR3 coding sequence is TGTGCCAGCAGTCCGGGGATGGCAGGAGGCAGCAATCAGCCCCAGCATTTT.

The J gene is TRBJ2-3, the V gene TRBV10-3, with D perhaps TRBD2 (6 bases). This CDR3 is built from 15 residues. The V gene lost 5 bases and the J gene lost 0 bases, with 12 bases spanning the gap. Germline V CDR1 and CDR2: ENHRY, SYGVKD. CDR3 DNA: TGTGCCATCAGTTTTAGCGGTACTAGCACAGATACGCAGTATTTT. This gives the protein CAISFSGTSTDTQYF.

In its sample, this clone was seen a few times. The chain has TRBV7-6 and TRBJ1-5; 10 nucleotides line up with TRBD1. The CDR3 consists of 14 residues. After removal of 5 bases from V and 4 bases from J, the junction contained 2 bases not matched to a gene. Germline CDR1 SGHVS, CDR2 FNYEAQ. In DNA form, the CDR3 reads TGTGCCAGCAGCCTGGACAGGGGGAATCAGCCCCAGCATTTT. Translating it yields CASSLDRGNQPQHF.

This rearrangement joins TRBV7-9 to TRBJ2-7; 14 bases map to TRBD2. CDR1 SEHNR and CDR2 FQNEAQ come from the germline V gene (reference sequence). V dropped 5 bases and J dropped 6; count of bases not matched to a gene: 6. The CDR3 spans 15 residues. The CDR3 region is CASSPGLAGGLEQYF. CDR3 nucleotides: TGTGCCAGCAGCCCAGGACTAGCGGGAGGACTCGAGCAGTACTTC. Drawing the rest from reference TRBV7-9 and TRBJ2-7, the complete variable domain is DTGVSQNPRHKITKRGQNVTFRCDPISEHNRLYWYRQTLGQGPEFLTYFQNEAQLEKSRLLSDRFSAERPKGSFSTLEIQRTEQGDSAMYLCASSPGLAGGLEQYFGPGTRLTVT.